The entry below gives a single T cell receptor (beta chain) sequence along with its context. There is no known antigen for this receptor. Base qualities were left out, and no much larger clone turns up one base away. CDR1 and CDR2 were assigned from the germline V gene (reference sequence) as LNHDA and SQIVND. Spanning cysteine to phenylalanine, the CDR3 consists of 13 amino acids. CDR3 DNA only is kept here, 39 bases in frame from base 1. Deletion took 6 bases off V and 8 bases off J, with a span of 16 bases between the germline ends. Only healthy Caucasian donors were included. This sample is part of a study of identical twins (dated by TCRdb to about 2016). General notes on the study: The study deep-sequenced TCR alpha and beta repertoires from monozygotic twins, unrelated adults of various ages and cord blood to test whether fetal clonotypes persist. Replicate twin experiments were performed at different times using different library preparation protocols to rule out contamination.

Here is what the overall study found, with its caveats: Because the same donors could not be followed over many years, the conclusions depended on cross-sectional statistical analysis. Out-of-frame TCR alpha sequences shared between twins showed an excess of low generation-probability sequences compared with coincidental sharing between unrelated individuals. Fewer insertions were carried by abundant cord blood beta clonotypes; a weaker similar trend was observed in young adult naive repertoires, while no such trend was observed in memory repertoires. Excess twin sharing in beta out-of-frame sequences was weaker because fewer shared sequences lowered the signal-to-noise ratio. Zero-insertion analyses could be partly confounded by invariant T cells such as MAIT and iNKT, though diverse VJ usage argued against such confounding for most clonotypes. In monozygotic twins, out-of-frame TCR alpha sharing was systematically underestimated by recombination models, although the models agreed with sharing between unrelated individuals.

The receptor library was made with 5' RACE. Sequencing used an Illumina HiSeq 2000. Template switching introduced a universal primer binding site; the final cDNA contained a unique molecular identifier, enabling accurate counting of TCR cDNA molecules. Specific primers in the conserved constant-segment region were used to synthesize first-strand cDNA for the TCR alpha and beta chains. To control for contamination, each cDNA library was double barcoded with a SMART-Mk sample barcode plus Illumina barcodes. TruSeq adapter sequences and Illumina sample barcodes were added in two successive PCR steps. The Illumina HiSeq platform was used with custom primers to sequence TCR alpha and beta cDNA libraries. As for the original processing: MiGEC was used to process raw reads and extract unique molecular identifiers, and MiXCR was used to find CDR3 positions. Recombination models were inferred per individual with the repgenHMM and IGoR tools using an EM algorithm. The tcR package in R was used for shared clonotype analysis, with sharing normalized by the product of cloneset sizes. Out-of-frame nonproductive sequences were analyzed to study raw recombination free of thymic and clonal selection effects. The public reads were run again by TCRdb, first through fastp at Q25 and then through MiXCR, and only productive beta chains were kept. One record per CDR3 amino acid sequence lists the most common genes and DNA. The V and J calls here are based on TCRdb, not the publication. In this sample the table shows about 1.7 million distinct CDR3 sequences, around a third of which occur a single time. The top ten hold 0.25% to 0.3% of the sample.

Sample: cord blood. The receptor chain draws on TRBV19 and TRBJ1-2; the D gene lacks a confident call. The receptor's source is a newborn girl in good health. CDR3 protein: CASRTPFREGYTF. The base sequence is TGTGCCAGTAGGACACCCTTTCGGGAAGGCTACACCTTC. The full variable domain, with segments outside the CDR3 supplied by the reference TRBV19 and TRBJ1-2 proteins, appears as DGGITQSPKYLFRKEGQNVTLSCEQNLNHDAMYWYRQDPGQGLRLIYYSQIVNDFQKGDIAEGYSVSREKKESFPLTVTSAQKNPTAFYLCASRTPFREGYTFGSGTRLTVV.